This TCR beta chain was recorded in a study of blood T cell repertoires in COVID-19. Study context: PBMCs, B-cell-depleted T cells, or T cells provided the cDNA or gDNA that made up the material.

CDR3 size: 16 residues. The germline gives CDR1 SGHNT, CDR2 YENEEA. Trimming took off 0 bases at V and 0 bases at J, with 10 bases between the two ends. As handled by the study authors: Cell counts per sample came from amplifying reference gene primers. Clones were sequenced by immunoSEQ multiplex PCR, and TCRdb holds only the in-frame ones, with some missing. The V and J calls and clone size are taken from that table; D and trimming were inferred from the DNA. The table lists 190,000 or so clones, around nine tenths of them singletons, with about 6% in the top ten. This clonotype was sampled from a man aged 55-75 years who had recovered from COVID-19. The chain couples TRBV11-3 to TRBJ2-3; unclear D gene. The sequencing input was peripheral blood. CDR3 residues: CASSLEAETSTDTQYF. DNA of the CDR3: TGTGCCAGCAGCTTAGAGGCGGAGACTAGCACAGATACGCAGTATTTT.